This T cell receptor (beta chain) was obtained from a study of T-cell memory formation after mild COVID-19. Comment on this clonotype: Antigen specificity is unknown.

TCRdb itself ran the 5' RACE reads through MiXCR, one entry per CDR3 protein. The sample shows 110,000 to 150,000 distinct CDR3 sequences, 20% to 25% of them seen only once. V shed 4 bases and J shed 0 bases, with 10 bases lying between them. The germline gives CDR1 LNHDA, CDR2 SQIVND (reference sequence). CDR3 size: 15 residues. Study results and limitations: Some clones that responded turned up in pre-infection memory, which suggests that cross-reactive memory joined in. SARS-CoV-2 specificity was not confirmed for second-wave clones peaking on day 37.

Source material: PBMCs or a T cell subset sorted from them (not recorded which). The TCR comes from an adult woman who had mild COVID-19 (a few samples of this study predate the infection). Cell type and time point are not known. The chain recombines TRBV19 with TRBJ2-1; weak D call: TRBD2 (5 bases). Here the CDR3 DNA reads TGTGCCAGTAGTACCAGCGGAGGCTCCTACAATGAGCAGTTCTTC. Protein product: CASSTSGGSYNEQFF.